This section outlines one T cell receptor (beta chain) sequence together with its context. The data are from a study of OX40 agonist ivuxolimab in advanced cancers. Study as a whole: At 0.01 to 10 mg/kg, ivuxolimab was administered intravenously to patients every 2 weeks. Dose-escalation patients had hepatocellular carcinoma, melanoma, renal cell or head and neck cancer. Partial responses were achieved by three patients: one hepatocellular carcinoma, two cutaneous melanoma.

Enrollment shut out patients with autoimmune disease history or systemic immunosuppression. This table comes from immunoSEQ multiplex PCR, and its TCRdb copy is limited to in-frame clones, with some not included. The repertoire holds about 72,000 clones, 85% to 90% seen once, with over 10% in the top ten. After removal of 7 bases from V and 6 bases from J, the junction contained 17 bases not matched to a gene. The V gene's germline CDR1 is GTSNPN and CDR2 SVGIG (reference sequence). The CDR3 covers 16 residues. The sequencing here drew on CD4+ or CD8+ T cells sorted from blood, taken in a trial of the OX40 agonist ivuxolimab. The TCR sequence derives from an adult with an advanced solid tumor such as melanoma, head and neck, liver or kidney cancer. The chain is built from TRBV30 and TRBJ2-1, with 8 bases matching TRBD2. CDR3 region: CASMEGYSGIFNEQFF. The CDR3 DNA is TGTGCCTCGATGGAAGGATATAGCGGGATTTTCAATGAGCAGTTCTTC.